This T cell receptor beta chain was observed in a study of identical twins listed by TCRdb under 2016. In the study overall: TCR alpha and beta repertoires from monozygotic twins, unrelated adults of various ages and cord blood were deep-sequenced to test whether fetal clonotypes persist. To rule out contamination, the twin experiments were replicated at different times with different library preparation protocols. Overall study results and their limits: Fewer insertions were carried by abundant cord blood beta clonotypes; a weaker similar trend was observed in young adult naive repertoires, while no such trend was observed in memory repertoires. Compared with coincidental sharing between unrelated individuals, an excess of low generation-probability sequences was observed among out-of-frame TCR alpha sequences shared between twins. Excess twin sharing in beta out-of-frame sequences was weaker because fewer shared sequences lowered the signal-to-noise ratio. Invariant T cells such as MAIT and iNKT could partly confound zero-insertion analyses, though diverse VJ usage argued against this for most clonotypes. Because the same donors could not be followed over many years, the conclusions relied on cross-sectional statistical analysis. In monozygotic twins, out-of-frame TCR alpha sharing was systematically underestimated by recombination models, although the models agreed with sharing between unrelated individuals.

All donors were healthy Caucasians. The twin cohort comprised three pairs of female monozygotic twins, all aged roughly 18 to 30 years. Peripheral blood mononuclear cells were used as the source from which RNA for TCR libraries was isolated. The library came from 5' RACE. The run used an Illumina HiSeq 2000. Template switching introduced a universal primer binding site; the final cDNA contained a unique molecular identifier, enabling accurate counting of TCR cDNA molecules. First-strand cDNA for TCR alpha and beta chains was synthesized from specific primers in the conserved constant-segment region. To control for contamination, each cDNA library was double barcoded with a SMART-Mk sample barcode plus Illumina barcodes. TruSeq adapter sequences and Illumina sample barcodes were added in two successive PCR steps. The TCR alpha and beta cDNA libraries were sequenced on the Illumina HiSeq platform using custom primers. Per the source publication's procedure: Unique molecular identifiers were extracted from raw reads with MiGEC, and CDR3 positions were determined with MiXCR. Recombination models were inferred per individual with the repgenHMM and IGoR tools using an EM algorithm. The analysis of shared clonotypes was done with the tcR package in R, with sharing normalized by the product of cloneset sizes. To study raw recombination free of thymic and clonal selection effects, out-of-frame nonproductive sequences were analyzed. The public reads were run again by TCRdb, first through fastp at Q25 and then through MiXCR, and only productive beta chains were kept. Rows merge per CDR3 protein into single entries with the most common DNA and genes. Clone size and V and J calls follow TCRdb, not the original study. For this sample there are about 900,000 distinct CDR3 sequences; over 9% appear just once. The leading ten clones occupy around 1.5% of the sample.

A note on this clonotype: No antigen is known for it. Per-nucleotide qualities are absent, and no much larger clonotype sits a single base away.

The data were also submitted as part of a second study, on yellow fever vaccine responses in identical twins. The second investigation adds: According to the authors, the vaccine-induced T cell response in identical twins seemed to be partly convergent and partly specific to each individual. Focusing on identical twins, the study followed the T cell clones that responded to the vaccine, and did so with precision.

The material sequenced was PBMCs. The origin of this receptor is a woman younger than 35 in good health.

The DNA sequence follows: TGTGCCAGCAGTTTATTGGGGGCTAGGGAGAACACTGAAGCTTTCTTT. Protein translation: CASSLLGARENTEAFF. This chain joins TRBV27 to TRBJ1-1; a tentative D call is TRBD1 (6 bases match). CDR1 and CDR2 (MNHEY, SMNVEV) derive from the germline V gene (reference sequence). From its cysteine to its phenylalanine, the CDR3 spans 16 amino acids. Just the 48-base CDR3 DNA is kept, in frame starting at base 1. Deletion took 1 base off V and 1 base off J, with a span of 13 bases between the germline ends.